The TCR beta chain under discussion was sequenced for a study of CD8+ T cells in alopecia areata. Study-level background: For the treated group, dosing was oral tofacitinib at 5 to 10 mg twice daily. General observations from the study: Many expanded lesional clones persisted in scalp and blood during tofacitinib.

Investigators isolated RNA and reverse transcribed it into cDNA to act as the sequencing template. Repertoires were generated with immunoSEQ multiplex PCR, while TCRdb's copy carries only in-frame clones and drops some. The table records about 200,000 clones, more than 30% of them present only once. About this clone itself: Its specificity is not known.

The CDR3 has 19 amino acids. Germline values: CDR1 SGDLS, CDR2 YYNGEE. V dropped 0 bases and J dropped 0 bases, with 16 bases sitting between them. Treatment denoted: oral pan-JAK inhibitor, 5-10 mg twice daily. T lymphocytes (CD4+ and CD8+) were sorted from PBMCs. The starting material was CD4+ T cells sorted from blood, obtained at week 34, from a patient treated with tofacitinib. The chain carries TRBV9 and TRBJ2-6; perhaps TRBD1 as D (6 bases). This sequence was found in a human donor with alopecia areata. The CDR3 spells CASSVGATGRRSGANVLTF. CDR3 in DNA: TGTGCCAGCAGCGTAGGAGCGACAGGACGCCGCTCTGGGGCCAACGTCCTGACTTTC.